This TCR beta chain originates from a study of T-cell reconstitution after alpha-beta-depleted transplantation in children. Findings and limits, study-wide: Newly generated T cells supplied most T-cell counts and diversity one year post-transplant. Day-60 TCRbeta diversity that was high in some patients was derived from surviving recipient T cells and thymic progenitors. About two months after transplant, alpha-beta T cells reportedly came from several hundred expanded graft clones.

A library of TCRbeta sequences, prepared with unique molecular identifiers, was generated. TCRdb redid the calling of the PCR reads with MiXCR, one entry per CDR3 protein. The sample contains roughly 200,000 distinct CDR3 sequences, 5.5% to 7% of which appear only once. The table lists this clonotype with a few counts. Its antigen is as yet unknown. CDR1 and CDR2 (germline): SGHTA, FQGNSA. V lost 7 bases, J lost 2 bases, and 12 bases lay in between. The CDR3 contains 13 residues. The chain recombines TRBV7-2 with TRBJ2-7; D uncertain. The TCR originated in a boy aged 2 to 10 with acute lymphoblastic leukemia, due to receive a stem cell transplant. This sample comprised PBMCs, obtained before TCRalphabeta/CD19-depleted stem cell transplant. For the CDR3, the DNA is TGTGCCAGCACCTTCGGGTCTCCCTACGAGCAGTACTTC. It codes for CASTFGSPYEQYF.